The 12 T cell receptor beta chains below come from one sample, sequenced in a study of spatial heterogeneity in lung cancer. Time point of the sample: blood at routine non-recurrence follow-up after resection. Unsorted tumor, nontumor lung tissue or cryopreserved PBMC supplied the whole RNA. TCRdb reanalysed the 5' RACE reads using MiXCR and keeps one entry per CDR3 protein. The sample yields about 120,000 distinct CDR3 sequences, 9% to 15% seen once. Source: PBMCs, taken at follow-up. The receptor set was obtained from a male donor with early-stage non-small cell lung cancer.

The chain combines TRBV11-1 with TRBJ2-1; 14 bases match TRBD2. Germline lookup yields CDR1 SGHAT and CDR2 FQDESV (reference sequence). The junction had 10 bases not matched to a gene; V was cut back by 5 bases and J by 10 bases. CDR3 size: 16 residues. The CDR3 region is CASSPGLAGGQREQFF. CDR3 in DNA: TGTGCCAGCAGCCCAGGACTAGCGGGGGGTCAAAGGGAGCAGTTCTTC.

V usage is TRBV28 and J usage is TRBJ2-5, with D tentatively TRBD1 (6 bases). From germline, CDR1 is MDHEN and CDR2 SYDVKM. The CDR3 is 16 residues long. V was shortened by 2 bases and J by 0 bases, with 13 bases between the two germline ends. CDR3 residues: CASSLRVDRYQETQYF. CDR3 sequence (DNA): TGTGCCAGCAGTTTAAGGGTGGACAGATACCAAGAGACCCAGTACTTC.

This sequence joins TRBV5-5 and TRBJ2-7, with TRBD1 identical over 9 bases. Germline loops: CDR1 SGHKS, CDR2 YYEKEE (reference sequence). J gave up 2 bases and V 3 bases, and 3 bases lay outside the gene matches. There are 14 residues in the CDR3. This chain's CDR3 is CASSWGQGTYEQYF. CDR3 in DNA: TGTGCCAGCAGCTGGGGACAGGGAACCTACGAGCAGTACTTC.

This clonotype was detected ten times or more. The V call is TRBV27, the J call TRBJ2-7; 7 nucleotides align to TRBD1. The V segment lost 4 bases and the J segment 6 bases; nucleotides outside the gene matches: 3. This CDR3 has 12 residues. Germline loops: CDR1 MNHEY, CDR2 SMNVEV (reference sequence). CDR3 region: CASSSTGAEQYF. CDR3 DNA sequence: TGTGCCAGCAGTTCAACAGGGGCCGAGCAGTACTTC.

The genes are TRBV20-1 and TRBJ2-3, with 9 nucleotides matching TRBD2. The CDR3 runs 15 residues. V lost 1 base to trimming and J lost 2 bases; unmatched junction nucleotides: 4. Germline V gives CDR1 DFQATT, CDR2 SNEGSKA (reference sequence). The chain's CDR3 is CSARGLAGYTDTQYF. The CDR3 DNA reads as TGCAGTGCTAGAGGGCTAGCGGGATACACAGATACGCAGTATTTT.

V and J are TRBV7-2 and TRBJ2-5, with no clear D. The germline V and J ends were trimmed by 7 bases and 5 bases, with 8 bases remaining between them. There are 11 residues in the CDR3. Germline loops: CDR1 SGHTA, CDR2 FQGNSA. The CDR3 reads CASTPLETQYF. In DNA form, the CDR3 reads TGTGCCAGCACCCCTCTGGAGACCCAGTACTTC.

This clonotype was seen ten or more times. The J gene is TRBJ2-5, the V gene TRBV7-2; 9 bases match TRBD2. The CDR3 is 16 amino acids. Trimming at V came to 2 bases and at J to 4 bases, leaving 8 bases not matched to a gene. Germline loops: CDR1 SGHTA, CDR2 FQGNSA. CDR3 in DNA: TGTGCCAGCAGCTTACCCTCGGCTAGCGGGGCAGAGACCCAGTACTTC. Protein product: CASSLPSASGAETQYF.

The rearrangement links TRBV12-3 or TRBV12-4 to TRBJ2-1, with D possibly called TRBD1 or TRBD2 (5 bases each). The CDR3 loop spans 14 amino acids. The V gene lost 4 bases and the J gene lost 5 bases, with 12 bases spanning the gap. The CDR3 DNA reads TGTGCCAGCAGTTCCGGGACCCGCGACAATGAGCAGTTCTTC. Translating gives CASSSGTRDNEQFF.

The table lists this clonotype with many counts. V and J are TRBV29-1 and TRBJ2-7, with 7 bases aligning to TRBD1. V lost 5 bases to trimming and J lost 1 base; unmatched junction nucleotides: 2. The V gene's germline CDR1 is SQVTM and CDR2 ANQGSEA. This CDR3 is built from 12 residues. CDR3 amino acids: CSVRDRSYEQYF. Written as DNA, the CDR3 is TGCAGCGTTCGGGACAGATCCTACGAGCAGTACTTC.

The chain combines TRBV2 with TRBJ2-5; 7 bases map to TRBD2. The CDR3 length is 12 residues. Germline loops: CDR1 SNHLY, CDR2 FYNNEI. Trimming cost V 8 bases and J 4 bases; bases outside gene matches: 4. The CDR3 DNA is TGTGCCAGCTCTTGGACTAGAGAGACCCAGTACTTC. The encoded protein is CASSWTRETQYF.

The chain combines TRBV11-2 with TRBJ1-6; the D gene is possibly TRBD1 (5 bases). The germline V gene has CDR1 SGHAT and CDR2 FQNNGV. V gave up 6 bases and J gave up 8 bases, with 17 bases separating them. The CDR3 length is 15 residues. The CDR3 reads CASRGDGGIYSPLHF. As DNA, the CDR3 is TGTGCCAGCAGGGGCGATGGGGGGATTTATTCACCCCTCCACTTT. Looking up the rest from reference TRBV11-2 and TRBJ1-6 gives the full variable domain: EAGVAQSPRYKIIEKRQSVAFWCNPISGHATLYWYQQILGQGPKLLIQFQNNGVVDDSQLPKDRFSAERLKGVDSTLKIQPAKLEDSAVYLCASRGDGGIYSPLHFGNGTRLTVT.

The sample holds many counts of this clonotype. The CDR3 loop reads CASSFGGGGNQPQHF. In DNA form, the CDR3 reads TGTGCCAGCAGTTTTGGGGGTGGCGGCAATCAGCCCCAGCATTTT. J is TRBJ1-5 and V is TRBV28, with a weak D call TRBD1 (5 bases). Germline lookup yields CDR1 MDHEN and CDR2 SYDVKM. CDR3 length: 15 amino acids. With 3 bases removed from V and 2 bases from J, the gap between germline ends came to 11 bases.